This T cell receptor (beta chain) originates from a study of multiple sclerosis patients with progressive multifocal leukoencephalopathy. Germline loops: CDR1 MRHNA, CDR2 SNTAGT. The ends were cut back, 3 bases at V and 2 bases at J, with 5 bases in the middle. This CDR3 region has 13 residues. Study results and caveats: Whether JC virus or general immunocompromise explains the findings remained unclear. TRBV and TRBJ usage showed no common pattern when PML developed.

Time point described: before natalizumab initiation. A word on this clone: The target antigen is unknown.

Every PCR reaction included synthetic inline CDR3 controls for all V-J pairings. The table came from immunoSEQ multiplex PCR; TCRdb's copy has only in-frame clones and leaves some out. The top ten hold under 1.2% of the sample, which has tens of thousands of clones, approximately 90% seen once. The sequencing sample was made of PBMCs. This chain uses TRBV6-4 with TRBJ2-1; no definite D call. This receptor was obtained from a human donor with multiple sclerosis. The CDR3 is CASSEDAYNEQFF. The CDR3 DNA follows: TGTGCCAGCAGTGAGGATGCCTACAATGAGCAGTTCTTC.